Listed here are 22 T cell receptor beta chains from one sample, sequenced in a study of blood T cell repertoires in COVID-19 (dated by TCRdb to 2020 to 2022). The library was obtained by the immunoSEQ multiplex PCR assay. TCRdb re-hosts the immuneACCESS table, in-frame sequences only. Its copies lack some clones; in the studies checked, an unresolved V gene accounts for under half of them, and the cause for the rest is not known. For this sample the table gives some 180,000 clones, of which 81% were detected only once. Roughly 11% of the sample goes to the ten largest clones. The material sequenced was peripheral blood. The receptors stem from a woman between 40 and 50 years old with COVID-19, enrolled during active disease.

The V call is TRBV5-4, the J call TRBJ2-1; D not resolved. This CDR3 is 13 amino acids long. V lost 2 bases, J lost 6 bases, and 9 bases lay in between. CDR1 SGHNT and CDR2 YYREEE come from the germline V gene (reference sequence). CDR3 region: CASSFVSSNEQFF. For the CDR3, the DNA is TGTGCCAGCAGCTTTGTTAGTAGCAATGAGCAGTTCTTC.

The chain is built from TRBV5-4 and TRBJ2-3; 12 bases are shared with TRBD2. Looked up from germline, CDR1 is SGHNT and CDR2 is YYREEE (reference sequence). This CDR3 has 16 amino acids. V lost 1 base to trimming and J lost 2 bases; unmatched junction nucleotides: 2. The CDR3: CASSLWTSGVTDTQYF. CDR3 nucleotides: TGTGCCAGCAGCTTGTGGACTAGCGGGGTCACAGATACGCAGTATTTT.

CDR3 in amino acids: CASRGTKDRGNTIYF. As DNA, the CDR3 is TGTGCCAGCAGGGGAACAAAGGACAGGGGAAACACCATATATTTT. The chain joins TRBV7-9 to TRBJ1-3, with TRBD1 matching over 7 bases. CDR3 length equals 15 residues. The germline V gene has CDR1 SEHNR and CDR2 FQNEAQ (reference sequence). With V trimmed by 6 bases and J by 4 bases, 9 bases remained unmatched.

The rearrangement links TRBV15 to TRBJ2-3; a possible D gene is TRBD1 (6 bases). Looked up from germline, CDR1 is LNHNV and CDR2 is YYDKDF (reference sequence). Trimming shortened V by 7 bases and J by 5 bases, and 16 bases separated the two germline ends. The CDR3 consists of 14 residues. CDR3 sequence reads: CATKGSGEIDTQYF. DNA of the CDR3: TGTGCCACCAAAGGGTCAGGGGAGATAGATACGCAGTATTTT.

This chain uses TRBV30 with TRBJ2-3; 8 positions match TRBD2. The CDR3 is 16 residues long. Unmatched junction bases numbered 10, after V lost 5 bases and J lost 0 bases. Germline V gene lookup returns CDR1 GTSNPN and CDR2 SVGIG (reference sequence). CDR3 sequence: CAWEPGTGGSTDTQYF. CDR3 nucleotides: TGTGCCTGGGAACCCGGCACGGGGGGGAGCACAGATACGCAGTATTTT.

This clone has just a few counts. The chain uses TRBV7-9 and TRBJ1-1; unclear D gene. Germline assignment: CDR1 SEHNR and CDR2 FQNEAQ (reference sequence). The CDR3 runs 11 residues. The V end lost 5 bases, the J end lost 4 bases, and 5 bases lay between the germline ends. CDR3 residues: CASSPSTEAFF. The CDR3 nucleotides are TGTGCCAGCAGCCCCAGCACTGAAGCTTTCTTT.

The V call is TRBV2, the J call TRBJ2-5; TRBD2 agrees at 10 bases. Germline trimming cut 3 bases from V and 2 bases from J; bases unmatched to any gene: 12. Germline-derived CDR1 and CDR2 are SNHLY and FYNNEI. The CDR3 extends over 18 amino acids. CDR3 sequence (DNA): TGTGCCAGCAGTGAGGGACTTCGGCTAGCGGGGGATCAAGAGACCCAGTACTTC. The encoded protein is CASSEGLRLAGDQETQYF. Using reference TRBV2 and TRBJ2-5 for the parts outside the CDR3, the full variable domain is EPEVTQTPSHQVTQMGQEVILRCVPISNHLYFYWYRQILGQKVEFLVSFYNNEISEKSEIFDDQFSVERPDGSNFTLKIRSTKLEDSAMYFCASSEGLRLAGDQETQYFGPGTRLLVL.

This clone was seen many times. CDR3 region: CASSIRTGFTDTQYF. CDR3 in DNA: TGTGCCAGCAGCATACGGACGGGATTCACAGATACGCAGTATTTT. The chain carries TRBV9 and TRBJ2-3, with D perhaps matching TRBD2 (5 bases). Germline-derived CDR1 and CDR2 are SGDLS and YYNGEE. V lost 4 bases to trimming and J lost 2 bases, with 14 bases between them. The CDR3 has 15 residues.

This clone showed up just once. The chain is built from TRBV11-2 and TRBJ1-1, with 9 bases matching TRBD1. V lost 1 base to trimming and J lost 10 bases; unmatched junction nucleotides: 7. CDR3 length: 14 amino acids. Looked up from germline, CDR1 is SGHAT and CDR2 is FQNNGV. The CDR3 region has the DNA TGTGCCAGCAGCTTAGGGACAGGGGTTGAGTTAGCTTTCTTT. This sequence encodes CASSLGTGVELAFF.

The chain employs TRBV20-1 and TRBJ2-5; D gene ambiguous. The germline V gene has CDR1 DFQATT and CDR2 SNEGSKA (reference sequence). V was shortened by 4 bases and J by 5 bases, with 8 bases between the two germline ends. This CDR3 is built from 11 residues. CDR3 in amino acids: CSAISEETQYF. CDR3 nucleotide sequence: TGCAGTGCTATTAGTGAGGAGACCCAGTACTTC.

V and J are TRBV5-8 and TRBJ2-2; tentatively, D is TRBD1 (6 bases). This CDR3 comprises 16 residues. The V gene's germline CDR1 is SGHTS and CDR2 YDEGEE. V shed 3 bases and J shed 7 bases, with 19 bases lying between them. The CDR3 DNA follows: TGTGCCAGCAGCTGGAACTTAAATACAGGGTTCGGGGAGCTGTTTTTT. Encoded protein: CASSWNLNTGFGELFF. Using reference TRBV5-8 and TRBJ2-2 for the parts outside the CDR3, the full variable domain is EAGVTQSPTHLIKTRGQQATLRCSPISGHTSVYWYQQALGLGLQFLLWYDEGEERNRGNFPPRFSGRQFPNYSSELNVNALELEDSALYLCASSWNLNTGFGELFFGEGSRLTVL.

The rearrangement uses TRBV4-1 and TRBJ2-3, with TRBD2 identical over 14 bases. Germline-derived CDR1 and CDR2 are MGHRA and YSYEKL. The CDR3 sequence is 17 residues long. Trimming at V came to 0 bases and at J to 5 bases, leaving 4 bases not matched to a gene. The CDR3, as DNA: TGCGCCAGCAGCCAAGATTGGACTAGCGGGGGGCTAGATACGCAGTATTTT. Protein product: CASSQDWTSGGLDTQYF.

V and J are TRBV7-9 and TRBJ2-4, with a possible D match to TRBD2 (6 bases). Germline V CDR1 and CDR2: SEHNR, FQNEAQ (reference sequence). This CDR3 comprises 12 residues. Trimming removed 3 bases from V and 8 bases from J, with 8 bases in between. CDR3 in amino acids: CASSFGGDIQYF. CDR3 in DNA: TGTGCCAGCAGCTTCGGGGGTGACATTCAGTACTTC. Full variable domain (outside the CDR3, taken from reference TRBV7-9 and TRBJ2-4): DTGVSQNPRHKITKRGQNVTFRCDPISEHNRLYWYRQTLGQGPEFLTYFQNEAQLEKSRLLSDRFSAERPKGSFSTLEIQRTEQGDSAMYLCASSFGGDIQYFGAGTRLSVL.

This clone has a single count. This chain links TRBV7-2 with TRBJ2-7, with D unclear. The CDR3 length is 14 residues. In germline, CDR1 is SGHTA, CDR2 FQGNSA. The ends were cut back, 5 bases at V and 2 bases at J, with 13 bases in the middle. For the CDR3, the DNA is TGTGCCAGCAGCACTATTCCTCCTCCCTACGAGCAGTACTTC. Translated, it gives CASSTIPPPYEQYF.

The gene calls are TRBV9 and TRBJ1-2; maybe TRBD1 (5 bases). Looked up from germline, CDR1 is SGDLS and CDR2 is YYNGEE. V shed 0 bases and J shed 3 bases, with 12 bases lying between them. The CDR3 sequence is 15 residues long. Written as DNA, the CDR3 is TGTGCCAGCAGCGTAGGGCAGGGAGGGCACTATGGCTACACCTTC. Translation: CASSVGQGGHYGYTF.

This chain links TRBV6-5 with TRBJ2-4; the D is unclear. The V end lost 6 bases, the J end lost 5 bases, and 8 bases lay between the germline ends. This CDR3 has 12 residues. CDR1 is MNHEY and CDR2 is SVGAGI in the germline V gene. CDR3 DNA: TGTGCCAGCAGCCAAGGAGAAAACATTCAGTACTTC. This sequence encodes CASSQGENIQYF.

V and J are TRBV28 and TRBJ1-1; D unresolved. Germline assignment: CDR1 MDHEN and CDR2 SYDVKM. V shed 2 bases and J shed 4 bases, with 11 bases lying between them. The CDR3 covers 14 residues. The CDR3 DNA is TGTGCCAGCAGTTTAACCGGGGTGGGCACTGAAGCTTTCTTT. Translated: CASSLTGVGTEAFF. Full variable domain (remainder filled in from reference TRBV28 and TRBJ1-1): DVKVTQSSRYLVKRTGEKVFLECVQDMDHENMFWYRQDPGLGLRLIYFSYDVKMKEKGDIPEGYSVSREKKERFSLILESASTNQTSMYLCASSLTGVGTEAFFGQGTRLTVV.

This chain connects TRBV11-2 to TRBJ2-7; TRBD2 is a possible D gene (5 bases). Germline V gene lookup returns CDR1 SGHAT and CDR2 FQNNGV. The V end lost 3 bases, the J end lost 4 bases, and 13 bases lay between the germline ends. The CDR3 contains 14 residues. This CDR3 is CASSLSSSGYEQYF. For the CDR3, the DNA is TGTGCCAGCAGCTTGAGTAGCTCGGGATACGAGCAGTACTTC.

V gene TRBV11-2 combines with J gene TRBJ2-5, with D possibly being TRBD2 (6 bases). V shed 4 bases and J shed 7 bases, with 13 bases lying between them. This CDR3 spans 13 amino acids. Germline V gene sequence: CDR1 SGHAT, CDR2 FQNNGV. CDR3 amino acids: CASSSARAGTQYF. CDR3 DNA sequence: TGTGCCAGCAGCTCGGCCCGAGCGGGGACCCAGTACTTC.

The chain employs TRBV5-1 and TRBJ2-1; TRBD1 aligns across 11 bases. The CDR3 covers 17 residues. Germline V gene sequence: CDR1 SGHRS, CDR2 YFSETQ. After removal of 4 bases from V and 4 bases from J, the junction contained 10 bases not matched to a gene. The chain's CDR3 is CASSQWTGGTGYNEQFF. The CDR3 bases are TGCGCCAGCAGCCAATGGACAGGGGGCACGGGGTACAATGAGCAGTTCTTC.

This clone was observed a single time. This sequence joins TRBV21-1 and TRBJ1-2; TRBD1, the table's D call, lacks a check against the DNA. TRBV21-1 is described as a pseudogene. The CDR3 has 16 amino acids. CDR3 sequence: CASVLAARAKSYGYTF. Here the CDR3 DNA reads TGTGCCAGCGTATTGGCAGCCAGGGCGAAGAGCTATGGCTACACCTTC.

This sequence joins TRBV30 and TRBJ2-3; tentative D call: TRBD1 (5 bases). Germline V gene data show CDR1 as GTSNPN and CDR2 as SVGIG (reference sequence). The length of the CDR3 is 11 residues. Deletions cut 2 bases from V and 6 bases from J, with 6 bases between. The CDR3 here is CAWSRQDTQYF. The CDR3 nucleotides are TGTGCCTGGAGTCGACAGGATACGCAGTATTTT. Full variable domain (remainder filled in from reference TRBV30 and TRBJ2-3): SQTIHQWPATLVQPVGSPLSLECTVEGTSNPNLYWYRQAAGRGLQLLFYSVGIGQISSEVPQNLSASRPQDRQFILSSKKLLLSDSGFYLCAWSRQDTQYFGPGTRLTVL.